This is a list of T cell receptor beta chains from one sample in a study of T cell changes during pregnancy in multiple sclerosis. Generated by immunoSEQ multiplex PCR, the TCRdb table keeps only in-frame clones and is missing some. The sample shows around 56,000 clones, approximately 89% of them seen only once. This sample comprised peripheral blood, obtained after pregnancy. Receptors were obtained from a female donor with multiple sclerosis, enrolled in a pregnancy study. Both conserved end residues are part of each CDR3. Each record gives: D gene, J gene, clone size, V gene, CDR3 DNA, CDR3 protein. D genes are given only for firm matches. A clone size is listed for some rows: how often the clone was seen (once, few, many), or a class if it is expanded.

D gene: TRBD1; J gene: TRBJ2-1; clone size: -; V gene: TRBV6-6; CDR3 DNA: TGTGCCAGCAGCCCTAGCCGACAGGGGTCATACAATGAGCAGTTCTTC; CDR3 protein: CASSPSRQGSYNEQFF
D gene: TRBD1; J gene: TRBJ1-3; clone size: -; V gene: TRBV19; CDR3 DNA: TGTGCCAGTAGTATTGGGACAGTTGAAAACACCATATATTTT; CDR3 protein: CASSIGTVENTIYF
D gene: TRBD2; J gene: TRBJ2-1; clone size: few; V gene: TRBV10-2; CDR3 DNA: TGCGCCAGCAGCACCCCTGTCGGGAGGGGCTCCTACAATGAGCAGTTCTTC; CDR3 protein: CASSTPVGRGSYNEQFF
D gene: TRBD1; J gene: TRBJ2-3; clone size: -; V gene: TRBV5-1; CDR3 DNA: TGCGCCAGCAGGAGGACAGGGGTTGCGGATACGCAGTATTTT; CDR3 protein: CASRRTGVADTQYF
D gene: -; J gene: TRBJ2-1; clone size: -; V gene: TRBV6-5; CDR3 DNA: TGTGCCAGCAGCCAAGGGACATTCTCCTACAATGAGCAGTTCTTC; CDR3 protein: CASSQGTFSYNEQFF
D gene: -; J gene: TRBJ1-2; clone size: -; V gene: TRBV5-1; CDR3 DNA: TGCGCCAGCAGCTTGGAACAGTATGGCTACACCTTC; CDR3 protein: CASSLEQYGYTF
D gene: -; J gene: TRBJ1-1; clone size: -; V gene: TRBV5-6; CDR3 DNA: TGTGCCAGCAGCTTGGTCCCGACAGGTAGTGTATCTGAAGCTTTCTTT; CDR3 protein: CASSLVPTGSVSEAFF
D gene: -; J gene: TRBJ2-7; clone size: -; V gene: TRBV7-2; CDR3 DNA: TGTGCCAGCAGCTTCTCCCATCAGGGGATGGGCTCCTACGAGCAGTACTTC; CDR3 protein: CASSFSHQGMGSYEQYF
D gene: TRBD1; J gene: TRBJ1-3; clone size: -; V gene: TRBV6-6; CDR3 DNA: TGTGCCAGCAGTTACGGACAGGGGGCGCGCGGAAACACCATATATTTT; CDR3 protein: CASSYGQGARGNTIYF
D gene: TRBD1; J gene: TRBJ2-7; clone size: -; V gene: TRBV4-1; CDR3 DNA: TGCGCCAGCAGCCAAGGACAGGGGTTCTACGAGCAGTACTTC; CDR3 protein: CASSQGQGFYEQYF
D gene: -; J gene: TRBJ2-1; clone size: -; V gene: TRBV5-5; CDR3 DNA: TGTGCCAGCAGCTCTTATACTAAGAATGAGCAGTTCTTC; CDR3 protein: CASSSYTKNEQFF
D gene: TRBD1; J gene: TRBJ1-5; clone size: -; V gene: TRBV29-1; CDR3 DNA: TGCAGCGTCCAAACCGGGACAGGGAATCAGCCCCAGCATTTT; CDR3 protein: CSVQTGTGNQPQHF
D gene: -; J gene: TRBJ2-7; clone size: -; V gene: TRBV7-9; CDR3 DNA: TGTGCCAGCAGCTTAGCTCGCGGGGCTTCCTACGAGCAGTACTTC; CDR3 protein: CASSLARGASYEQYF
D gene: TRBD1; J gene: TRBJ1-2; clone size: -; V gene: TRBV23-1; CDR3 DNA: TGCGCCAGCAGTCATTTACAGGGGGTAGGTGGCTACACCTTC; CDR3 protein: CASSHLQGVGGYTF
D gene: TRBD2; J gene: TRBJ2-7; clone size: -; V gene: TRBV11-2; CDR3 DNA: TGTGCCAGCAGCTTAGGGGTAGCGGGGTTGTACGAGCAGTACTTC; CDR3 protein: CASSLGVAGLYEQYF
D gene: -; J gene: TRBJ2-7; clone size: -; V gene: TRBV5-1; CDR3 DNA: TGCGCCAGCAGCTTGGCCGGGCTAGCGACGTACGAGCAGTACTTC; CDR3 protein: CASSLAGLATYEQYF
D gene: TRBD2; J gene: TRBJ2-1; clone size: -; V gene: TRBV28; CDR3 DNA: TGTGCCAGCAGGAGACAATTTCGGGGGGGCTCCCGGTTCTTC; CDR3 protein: CASRRQFRGGSRFF
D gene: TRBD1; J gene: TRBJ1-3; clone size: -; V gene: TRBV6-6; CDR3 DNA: TGTGCCAGCAGTTTCGACAGGGGCAACACCATATATTTT; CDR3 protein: CASSFDRGNTIYF
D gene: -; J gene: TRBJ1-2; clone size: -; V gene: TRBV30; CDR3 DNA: TGTGCCTGGACTGGCAACTATGGCTACACCTTC; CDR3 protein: CAWTGNYGYTF
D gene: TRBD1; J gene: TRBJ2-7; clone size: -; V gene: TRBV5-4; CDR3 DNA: TGTGCCAGCAGCTCCGGGACAGGGGTGTACGAGCAGTACTTC; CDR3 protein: CASSSGTGVYEQYF
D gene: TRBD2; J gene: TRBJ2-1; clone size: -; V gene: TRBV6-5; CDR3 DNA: TGTGCCAGCTCGCAGGGACTAGCGGGGGTTAATGAGCAGTTCTTC; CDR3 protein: CASSQGLAGVNEQFF
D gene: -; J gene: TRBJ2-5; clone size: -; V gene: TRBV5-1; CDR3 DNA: TGCGCCAGCTATGGGGAGTATCGATCTCAAGAGACCCAGTACTTC; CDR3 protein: CASYGEYRSQETQYF
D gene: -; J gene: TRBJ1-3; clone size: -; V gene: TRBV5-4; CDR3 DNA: TGTGCCAGCAGCTTTGGGCAGGGAAGAAACACCATATATTTT; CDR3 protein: CASSFGQGRNTIYF
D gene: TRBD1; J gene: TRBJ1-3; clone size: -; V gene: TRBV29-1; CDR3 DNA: TGCAGTGCGGGGACAGCTGGAAACACCATATATTTT; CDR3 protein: CSAGTAGNTIYF
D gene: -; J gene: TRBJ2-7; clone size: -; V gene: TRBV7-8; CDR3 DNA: TGTGCCAGCAGCTTATCGCAGGGGAGTCGGTACGAGCAGTACTTC; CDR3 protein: CASSLSQGSRYEQYF
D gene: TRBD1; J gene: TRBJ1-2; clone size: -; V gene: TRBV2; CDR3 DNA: TGTGCCAGCAATAGACAGGGGTTCAACTATGGCTACACCTTC; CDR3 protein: CASNRQGFNYGYTF
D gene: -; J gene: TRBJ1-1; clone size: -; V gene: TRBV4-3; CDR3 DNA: TGCGCCAGCAGCCCCTCGGGGGGGGACACTGAAGCTTTCTTT; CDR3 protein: CASSPSGGDTEAFF
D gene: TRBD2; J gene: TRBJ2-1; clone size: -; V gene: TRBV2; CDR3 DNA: TGTGCCAGCAGCGGGACTAGCGGTTACAATGAGCAGTTCTTC; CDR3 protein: CASSGTSGYNEQFF
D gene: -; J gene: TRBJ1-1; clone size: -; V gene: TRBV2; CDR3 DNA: TGTGCCAGCAGTGAATACCCGGACATTAACACTGAAGCTTTCTTT; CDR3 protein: CASSEYPDINTEAFF
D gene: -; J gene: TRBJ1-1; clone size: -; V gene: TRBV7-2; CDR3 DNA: TGTGCCAGCAGCTTTTCCCCGGGGACTGAAGCTTTCTTT; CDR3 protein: CASSFSPGTEAFF
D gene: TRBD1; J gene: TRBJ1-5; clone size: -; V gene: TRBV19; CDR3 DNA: TGTGCCAGTAGTACTCCGGGACAGAGGATTAGCAATCAGCCCCAGCATTTT; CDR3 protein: CASSTPGQRISNQPQHF
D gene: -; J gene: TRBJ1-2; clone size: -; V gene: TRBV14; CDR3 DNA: TGTGCCAGCAGCCAAGGAGGGATTACTAACTATGGCTACACCTTC; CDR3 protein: CASSQGGITNYGYTF
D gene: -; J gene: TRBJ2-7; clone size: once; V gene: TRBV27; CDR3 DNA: TGTGCCAGCAGTTTTTCCCAGGGGACGTTCCACTACTTC; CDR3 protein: CASSFSQGTFHYF
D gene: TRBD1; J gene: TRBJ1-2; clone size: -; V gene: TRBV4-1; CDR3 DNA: TGCGCCAGCAGCCAGCCTCGGGACAGACTCTCCTATGGCTACACCTTC; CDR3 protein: CASSQPRDRLSYGYTF
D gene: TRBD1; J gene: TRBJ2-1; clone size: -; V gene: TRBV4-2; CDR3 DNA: TGTGCCAGCAGAAAACCTCCGGGACAGGGTAAGGATGAGCAGTTCTTC; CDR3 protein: CASRKPPGQGKDEQFF
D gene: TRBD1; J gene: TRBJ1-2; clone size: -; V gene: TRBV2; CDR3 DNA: TGTGCCAGCAGTTTCTACCAGGGGGTCTATGGCTACACCTTC; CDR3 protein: CASSFYQGVYGYTF
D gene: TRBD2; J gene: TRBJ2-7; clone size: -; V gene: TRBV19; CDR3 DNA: TGTGCCAGTAGTATGGGGACTAGCGTATCCTACGAGCAGTACTTC; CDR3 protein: CASSMGTSVSYEQYF
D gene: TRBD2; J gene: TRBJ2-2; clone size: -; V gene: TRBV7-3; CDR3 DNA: TGTGCCAGCAGCCCCCGACTAGCGGTTAATGGCGGGGAGCTGTTTTTT; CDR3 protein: CASSPRLAVNGGELFF
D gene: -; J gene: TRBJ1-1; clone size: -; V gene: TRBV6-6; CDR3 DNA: TGTGCCAGCGCAGTGAACACTGAAGCTTTCTTT; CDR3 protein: CASAVNTEAFF
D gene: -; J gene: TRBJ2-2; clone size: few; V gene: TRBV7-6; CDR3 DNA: TGTGCCAGCAGGTTTCAGGAGGACACCGGGGAGCTGTTTTTT; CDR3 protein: CASRFQEDTGELFF
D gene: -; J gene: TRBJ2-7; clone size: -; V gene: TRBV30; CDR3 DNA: TGTGCCTGCACCAGGGTCACCTACGAGCAGTACTTC; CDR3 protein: CACTRVTYEQYF
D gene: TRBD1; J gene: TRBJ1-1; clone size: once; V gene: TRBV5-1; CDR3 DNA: TGCGCCAGCAGCTACCTAGGGGACAGGAACACTGAAGCTTTCTTT; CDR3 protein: CASSYLGDRNTEAFF
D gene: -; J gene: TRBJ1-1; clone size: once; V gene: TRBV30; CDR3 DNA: TGTGCCTGGAGTAACAGGGCTAGCCTGAACACTGAAGCTTTCTTT; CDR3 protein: CAWSNRASLNTEAFF
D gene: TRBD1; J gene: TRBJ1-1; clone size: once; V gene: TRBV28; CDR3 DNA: TGTGCCAGCAGTTTATTTGGAGGGGGCCTGACTGAAGCTTTCTTT; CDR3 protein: CASSLFGGGLTEAFF
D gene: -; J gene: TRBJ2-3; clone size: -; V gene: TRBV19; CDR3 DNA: TGTGCCAGTAGTATCCTTGGACTACCCACAGATACGCAGTATTTT; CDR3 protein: CASSILGLPTDTQYF
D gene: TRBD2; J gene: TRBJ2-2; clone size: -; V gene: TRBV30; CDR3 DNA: TGTGCCTGGGACCTTAGCGGGGGCGGTGGAGGGGAGCTGTTTTTT; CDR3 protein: CAWDLSGGGGGELFF